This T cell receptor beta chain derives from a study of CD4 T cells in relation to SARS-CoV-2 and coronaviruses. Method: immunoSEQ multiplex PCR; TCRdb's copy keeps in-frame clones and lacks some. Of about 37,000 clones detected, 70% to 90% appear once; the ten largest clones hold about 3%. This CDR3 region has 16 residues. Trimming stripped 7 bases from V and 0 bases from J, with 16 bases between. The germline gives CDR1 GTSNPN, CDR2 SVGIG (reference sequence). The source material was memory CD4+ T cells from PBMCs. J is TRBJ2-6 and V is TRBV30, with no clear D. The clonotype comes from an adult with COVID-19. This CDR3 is CASRVGSDSGANVLTF. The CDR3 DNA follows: TGTGCCTCCCGCGTAGGGTCAGACTCTGGGGCCAACGTCCTGACTTTC. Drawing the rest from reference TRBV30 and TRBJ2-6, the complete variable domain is SQTIHQWPATLVQPVGSPLSLECTVEGTSNPNLYWYRQAAGRGLQLLFYSVGIGQISSEVPQNLSASRPQDRQFILSSKKLLLSDSGFYLCASRVGSDSGANVLTFGAGSRLTVL.